The clone carrying this TCR beta chain was seen a few times. Antigen specificity is unknown. The source of the sample is a study of CD8+ T cells in alopecia areata. Findings of the study overall: More clonal than normal scalp was lesional scalp, particularly alopecia totalis/universalis.

cDNA serving as the sequencing template came from extracted, reverse transcribed RNA. Sequencing was performed with immunoSEQ multiplex PCR; in TCRdb, only in-frame clones are kept and a portion is missing. This repertoire shows 100,000 to 150,000 clones, about 46% found once; its top ten account for over 9.5%. CDR1 is SGHRS, CDR2 YFSETQ, per germline. This CDR3 has 15 amino acids. Trimming removed 0 bases from V and 6 bases from J, with 15 bases in between. PBMCs, the starting material, were the source of sorted CD4+ and CD8+ T cells. The sequenced sample was NKG2D-low CD8+ T cells sorted from blood. This sequence was found in a human donor with alopecia areata. The V and J genes are TRBV5-1 and TRBJ1-2; D gene unclear. The CDR3 region has the DNA TGCGCCAGCAGCTTGGTTCCTGGGAGTGCGGATGGCTACACCTTC. Its translation is CASSLVPGSADGYTF.